These 11 T cell receptor beta chains share one sample of origin, sequenced in a study of blood T cells in healthy people across ages. Sample-barcoded 5' priming and a J-beta primer mix drove a second PCR of about 6 to 12 cycles. MiXCR, applied by TCRdb to the 5' RACE reads, yields one record per CDR3 protein. The sample has about 1,400,000 distinct CDR3 sequences, around 42% seen once. The material sequenced was blood. These receptors all stem from a woman younger than 35 in good health.

This chain joins TRBV5-1 and TRBJ2-7, with D perhaps TRBD1 or TRBD2 (5 bases each). The CDR3 length is 15 residues. The germline V and J ends were trimmed by 1 base and 7 bases, with 18 bases remaining between them. The germline V gene has CDR1 SGHRS and CDR2 YFSETQ. DNA for the CDR3: TGCGCCAGCAGCTTGCTAGGGACCTACTTAGGGGAGCAGTACTTC. It is translated as CASSLLGTYLGEQYF.

As concerns this clonotype: One junction end disagrees with the germline gene, perhaps due to a read error. The chain couples TRBV5-1 to TRBJ1-2; maybe TRBD1 (5 bases). The germline V gene encodes CDR1 SGHRS and CDR2 YFSETQ. The CDR3 runs to 15 residues. Here the CDR3 reads CAGSFEIGDRSGYTF. The CDR3 nucleotides are TGCGCCGGCAGCTTCGAAATTGGGGACCGTAGTGGCTACACCTTC.

This clonotype was recorded a few times. The CDR3 DNA is TGTGCCAGCAGTCCAAAAAAAACGGACGAAGAGGGGACCCAGTACTTC. Protein: CASSPKKTDEEGTQYF. The chain has TRBV27 and TRBJ2-5; D is perhaps TRBD2 (5 bases). CDR1 and CDR2 (germline): MNHEY, SMNVEV (reference sequence). V was pared by 5 bases and J by 7 bases, with 23 bases between. CDR3 length: 16 residues.

The sample holds a few counts of this clonotype. The rearrangement uses TRBV20-1 and TRBJ2-1; D gene uncertain. CDR1 and CDR2 from the germline V gene are DFQATT and SNEGSKA (reference sequence). Trimming cost V 6 bases and J 9 bases, with 12 bases left between them. The CDR3 sequence is 11 residues long. The CDR3 region has the DNA TGCAGTGCCAGGACCTCCGGTGAGCAGTTCTTC. Its protein product is CSARTSGEQFF.

This clonotype has just a few counts. The chain employs TRBV24-1 and TRBJ2-1, with TRBD2 matching 9 bases. Germline V gives CDR1 KGHDR, CDR2 SFDVKD. Trimming took 5 bases from V and 2 from J; bases not matched to a gene: 6. The CDR3 covers 16 residues. Written as DNA, the CDR3 is TGTGCCACCAGTGCGGCGGGAGGGCCTACCTACAATGAGCAGTTCTTC. Protein: CATSAAGGPTYNEQFF.

The J gene is TRBJ1-2, the V gene TRBV3-1; TRBD1 is a possible D gene (5 bases). This CDR3 has 19 residues. From germline, CDR1 is LGHDT and CDR2 YNNKEL (reference sequence). V lost 0 bases and J lost 3, with 23 bases in between. Here the CDR3 reads CASSQELDGYGAPHYGYTF. The CDR3 DNA is TGTGCCAGCAGCCAAGAGCTCGATGGATATGGGGCGCCCCACTATGGCTACACCTTC.

This clonotype has a count of ten or more. This chain uses TRBV6-1 with TRBJ2-3; 7 bases line up with TRBD1. The CDR3 is 13 amino acids. The J segment lost 1 base and the V segment lost 6 bases, leaving 1 base of the junction unmatched. The V gene's germline CDR1 is MNHNS and CDR2 SASEGT. CDR3 amino acids: CASSDRGTDTQYF. In nucleotides, the CDR3 is TGTGCCAGCAGCGACAGGGGCACAGATACGCAGTATTTT.

V is TRBV30 and J is TRBJ1-6, with no clear D. The CDR3 is 15 amino acids. Trimming left V 6 bases short and J 0 bases short, with 12 bases between. Germline CDR1 is GTSNPN and CDR2 is SVGIG (reference sequence). CDR3 sequence reads: CACHEGPSYNSPLHF. CDR3 bases: TGTGCCTGCCATGAGGGCCCCTCCTATAATTCACCCCTCCACTTT.

This clonotype was observed a handful of times. J is TRBJ2-7 and V is TRBV30; possibly TRBD1 for D (5 bases). In germline, CDR1 is GTSNPN, CDR2 SVGIG (reference sequence). The CDR3 is 14 residues long. Trimming took 4 bases from V and 0 from J, leaving 13 bases between them. The CDR3 bases are TGTGCCTGGACTCCACTCAGGGACTCCTACGAGCAGTACTTC. As protein: CAWTPLRDSYEQYF. The full variable domain, completed using reference TRBV30 and TRBJ2-7, is SQTIHQWPATLVQPVGSPLSLECTVEGTSNPNLYWYRQAAGRGLQLLFYSVGIGQISSEVPQNLSASRPQDRQFILSSKKLLLSDSGFYLCAWTPLRDSYEQYFGPGTRLTVT.

This clonotype has only one observation. The CDR3 reads CASSQVGAGGPIEETQYF. The CDR3 DNA reads TGCGCCAGCAGCCAAGTGGGAGCGGGAGGGCCCATTGAAGAGACCCAGTACTTC. The chain recombines TRBV4-1 with TRBJ2-5; TRBD2 aligns across 10 bases. Losses at the gene ends were 1 base for V and 3 bases for J; bases not matched to a gene: 11. CDR1 is MGHRA and CDR2 is YSYEKL in the germline V gene. This CDR3 has 18 residues.

This clonotype was seen at least ten times. The chain joins TRBV5-1 to TRBJ2-7; D is possibly TRBD2 (6 bases). Trimming stripped 5 bases from V and 3 bases from J, with 18 bases between. Germline CDR1 SGHRS, CDR2 YFSETQ. CDR3 size: 15 residues. The CDR3 DNA reads as TGCGCCAGCAGAATTTCGGCGGGGCCCTACTACGAGCAGTACTTC. Translating gives CASRISAGPYYEQYF. Using reference TRBV5-1 and TRBJ2-7 for the parts outside the CDR3, the full variable domain is KAGVTQTPRYLIKTRGQQVTLSCSPISGHRSVSWYQQTPGQGLQFLFEYFSETQRNKGNFPGRFSGRQFSNSRSEMNVSTLELGDSALYLCASRISAGPYYEQYFGPGTRLTVT.